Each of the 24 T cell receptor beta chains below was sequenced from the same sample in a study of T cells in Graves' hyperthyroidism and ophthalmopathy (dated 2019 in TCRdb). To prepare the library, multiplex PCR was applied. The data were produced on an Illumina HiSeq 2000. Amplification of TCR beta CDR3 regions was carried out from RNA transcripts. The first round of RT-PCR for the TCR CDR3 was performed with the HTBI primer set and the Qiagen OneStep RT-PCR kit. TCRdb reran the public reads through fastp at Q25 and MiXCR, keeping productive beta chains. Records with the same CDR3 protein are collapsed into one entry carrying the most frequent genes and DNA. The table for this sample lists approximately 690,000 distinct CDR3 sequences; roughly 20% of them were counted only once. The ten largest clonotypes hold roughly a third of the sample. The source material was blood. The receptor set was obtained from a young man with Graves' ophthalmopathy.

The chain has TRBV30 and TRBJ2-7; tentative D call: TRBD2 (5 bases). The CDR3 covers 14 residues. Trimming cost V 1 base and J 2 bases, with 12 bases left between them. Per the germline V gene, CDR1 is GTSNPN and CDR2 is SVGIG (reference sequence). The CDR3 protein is CAWSERVTTYEQYF. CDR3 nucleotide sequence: TGTGCCTGGAGTGAGAGGGTTACTACCTACGAGCAGTACTTC.

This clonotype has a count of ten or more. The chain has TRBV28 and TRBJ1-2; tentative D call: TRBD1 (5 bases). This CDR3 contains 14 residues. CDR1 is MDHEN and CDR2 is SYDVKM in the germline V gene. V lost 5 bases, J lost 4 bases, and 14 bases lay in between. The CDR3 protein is CASSPPQGSYGYTF. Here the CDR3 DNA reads TGTGCCAGCAGTCCACCCCAGGGTTCCTATGGCTACACCTTC.

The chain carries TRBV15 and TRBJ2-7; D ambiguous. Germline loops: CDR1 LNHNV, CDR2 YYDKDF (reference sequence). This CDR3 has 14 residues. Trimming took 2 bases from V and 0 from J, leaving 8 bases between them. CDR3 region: CATSRPSLSYEQYF. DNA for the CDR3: TGTGCCACCAGCAGACCCAGTCTCTCCTACGAGCAGTACTTC.

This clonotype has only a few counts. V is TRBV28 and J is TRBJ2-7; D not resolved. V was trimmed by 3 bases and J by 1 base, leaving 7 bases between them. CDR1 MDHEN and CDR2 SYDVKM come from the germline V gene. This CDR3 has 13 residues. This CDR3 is CASSFGESYEQYF. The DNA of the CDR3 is TGTGCCAGCAGTTTTGGAGAATCCTACGAGCAGTACTTC.

CDR3 DNA: TGTGCCAGCATAAACCCCGGGAACACCGGGGAGCTGTTTTTT. Translating gives CASINPGNTGELFF. This chain connects TRBV6-2 or TRBV6-3 to TRBJ2-2, with D hard to call. V dropped 7 bases and J dropped 1 base, with 10 bases sitting between them. CDR1 is MNHEY, CDR2 SVGEGT, per germline. CDR3 size: 14 residues.

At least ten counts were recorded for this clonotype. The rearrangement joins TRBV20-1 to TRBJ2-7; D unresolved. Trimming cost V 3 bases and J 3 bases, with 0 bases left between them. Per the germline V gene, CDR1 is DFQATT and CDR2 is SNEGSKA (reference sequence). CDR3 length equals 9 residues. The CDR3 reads CSASYEQYF. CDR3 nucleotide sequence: TGCAGTGCTAGCTACGAGCAGTACTTC.

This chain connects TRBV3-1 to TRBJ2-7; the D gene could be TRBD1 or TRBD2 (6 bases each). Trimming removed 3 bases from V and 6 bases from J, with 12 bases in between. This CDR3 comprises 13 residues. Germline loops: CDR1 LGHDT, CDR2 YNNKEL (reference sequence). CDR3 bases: TGTGCCAGCAGCCAGAGGGGGGCGGGCGAGCAGTACTTC. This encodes CASSQRGAGEQYF.

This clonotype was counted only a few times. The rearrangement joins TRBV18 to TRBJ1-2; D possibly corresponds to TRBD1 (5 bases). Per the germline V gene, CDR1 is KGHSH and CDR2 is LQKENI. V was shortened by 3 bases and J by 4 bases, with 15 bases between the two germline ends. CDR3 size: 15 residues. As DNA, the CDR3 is TGTGCCAGCTCACCGAACCAGGGAATTAGCTATGGCTACACCTTC. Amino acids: CASSPNQGISYGYTF.

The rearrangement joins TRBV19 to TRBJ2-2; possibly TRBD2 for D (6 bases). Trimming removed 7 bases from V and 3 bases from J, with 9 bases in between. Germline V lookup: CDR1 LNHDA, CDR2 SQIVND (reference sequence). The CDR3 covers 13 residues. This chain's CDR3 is CASNSGDTGELFF. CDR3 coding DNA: TGTGCCAGTAATAGCGGCGACACCGGGGAGCTGTTTTTT.

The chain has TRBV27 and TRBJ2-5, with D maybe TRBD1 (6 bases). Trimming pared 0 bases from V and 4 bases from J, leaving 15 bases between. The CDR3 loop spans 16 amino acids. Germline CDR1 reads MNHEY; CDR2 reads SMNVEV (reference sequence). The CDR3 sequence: CASSLSPWTETETQYF. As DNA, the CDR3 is TGTGCCAGCAGTTTATCACCCTGGACAGAGACAGAGACCCAGTACTTC.

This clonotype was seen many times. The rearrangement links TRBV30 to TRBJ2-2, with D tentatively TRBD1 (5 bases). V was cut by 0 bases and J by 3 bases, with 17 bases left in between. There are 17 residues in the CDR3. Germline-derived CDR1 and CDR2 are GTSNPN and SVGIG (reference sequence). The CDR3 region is CAWSVPSRQPDTGELFF. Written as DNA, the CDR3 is TGTGCCTGGAGTGTACCGTCGAGACAGCCGGACACCGGGGAGCTGTTTTTT. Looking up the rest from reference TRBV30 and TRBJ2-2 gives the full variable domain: SQTIHQWPATLVQPVGSPLSLECTVEGTSNPNLYWYRQAAGRGLQLLFYSVGIGQISSEVPQNLSASRPQDRQFILSSKKLLLSDSGFYLCAWSVPSRQPDTGELFFGEGSRLTVL.

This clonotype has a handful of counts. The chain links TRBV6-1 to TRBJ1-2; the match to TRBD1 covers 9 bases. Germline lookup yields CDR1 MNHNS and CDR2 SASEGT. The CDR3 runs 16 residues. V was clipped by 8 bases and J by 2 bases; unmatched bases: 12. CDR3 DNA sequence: TGTGCCAGCTTTTCTCGCTCACAGGGGGCGAACTATGGCTACACCTTC. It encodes CASFSRSQGANYGYTF.

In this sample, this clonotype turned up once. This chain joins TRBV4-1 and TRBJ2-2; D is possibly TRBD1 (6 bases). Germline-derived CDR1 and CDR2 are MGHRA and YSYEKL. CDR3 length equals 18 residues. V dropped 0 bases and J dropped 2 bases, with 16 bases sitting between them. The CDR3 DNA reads TGCGCCAGCAGCCAAGATGGGGGTGGGACACCTAACACCGGGGAGCTGTTTTTT. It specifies CASSQDGGGTPNTGELFF.

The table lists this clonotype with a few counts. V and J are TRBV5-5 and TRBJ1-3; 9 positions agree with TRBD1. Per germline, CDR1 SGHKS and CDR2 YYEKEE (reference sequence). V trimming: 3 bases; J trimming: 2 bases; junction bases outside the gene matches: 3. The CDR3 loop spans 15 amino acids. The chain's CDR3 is CASSSDRGTGNTIYF. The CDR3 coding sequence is TGTGCCAGCAGCTCGGACAGGGGCACTGGAAACACCATATATTTT.

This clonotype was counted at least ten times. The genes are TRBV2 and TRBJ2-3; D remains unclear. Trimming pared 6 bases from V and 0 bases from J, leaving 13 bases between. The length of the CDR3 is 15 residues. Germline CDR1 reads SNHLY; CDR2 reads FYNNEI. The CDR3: CASSSGLVSTDTQYF. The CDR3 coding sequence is TGTGCCAGCAGCTCCGGCTTGGTTAGCACAGATACGCAGTATTTT.

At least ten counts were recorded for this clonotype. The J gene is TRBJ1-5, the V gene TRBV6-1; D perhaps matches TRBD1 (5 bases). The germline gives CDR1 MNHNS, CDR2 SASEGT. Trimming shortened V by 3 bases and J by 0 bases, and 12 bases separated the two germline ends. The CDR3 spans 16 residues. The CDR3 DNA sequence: TGTGCCAGCAGTGACAAAGGGACGAATAGCAATCAGCCCCAGCATTTT. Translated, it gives CASSDKGTNSNQPQHF.

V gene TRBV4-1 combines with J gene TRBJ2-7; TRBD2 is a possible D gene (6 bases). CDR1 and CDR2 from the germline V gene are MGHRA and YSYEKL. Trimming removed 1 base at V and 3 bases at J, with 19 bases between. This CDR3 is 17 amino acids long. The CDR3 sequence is CASSQGPLARLFYEQYF. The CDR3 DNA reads TGCGCCAGCAGCCAAGGGCCCCTAGCGCGATTATTCTACGAGCAGTACTTC.

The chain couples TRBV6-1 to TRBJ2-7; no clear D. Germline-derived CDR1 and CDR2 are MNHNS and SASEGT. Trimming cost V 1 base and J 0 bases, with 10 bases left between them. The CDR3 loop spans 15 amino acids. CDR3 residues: CASSEDPSSSYEQYF. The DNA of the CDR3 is TGTGCCAGCAGTGAAGACCCCTCGAGCTCCTACGAGCAGTACTTC.

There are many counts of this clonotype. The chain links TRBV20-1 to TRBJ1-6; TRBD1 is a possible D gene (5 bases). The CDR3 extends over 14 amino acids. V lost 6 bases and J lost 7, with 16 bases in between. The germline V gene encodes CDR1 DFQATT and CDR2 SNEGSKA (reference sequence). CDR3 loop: CSASSNEGNSPLHF. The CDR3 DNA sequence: TGCAGTGCCAGTTCCAACGAGGGGAATTCACCCCTCCACTTT.

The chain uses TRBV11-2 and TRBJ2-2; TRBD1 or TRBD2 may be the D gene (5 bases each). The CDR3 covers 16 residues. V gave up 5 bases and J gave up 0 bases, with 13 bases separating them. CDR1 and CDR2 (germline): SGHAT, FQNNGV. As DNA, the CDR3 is TGTGCCAGCAGCCTACGGGACGCAGCGAACACCGGGGAGCTGTTTTTT. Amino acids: CASSLRDAANTGELFF.

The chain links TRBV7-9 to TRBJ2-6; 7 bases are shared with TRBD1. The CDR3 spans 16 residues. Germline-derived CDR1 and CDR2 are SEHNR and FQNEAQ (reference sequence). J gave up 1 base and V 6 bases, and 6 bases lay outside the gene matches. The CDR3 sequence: CASSSYRGSGANVLTF. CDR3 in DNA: TGTGCCAGCAGTTCCTACAGGGGTTCTGGGGCCAACGTCCTGACTTTC.

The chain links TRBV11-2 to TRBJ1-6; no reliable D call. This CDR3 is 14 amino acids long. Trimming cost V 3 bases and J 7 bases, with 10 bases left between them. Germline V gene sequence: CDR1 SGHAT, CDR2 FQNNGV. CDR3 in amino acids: CASSFIRENSPLHF. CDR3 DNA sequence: TGTGCCAGCAGCTTTATACGGGAGAATTCACCCCTCCACTTT.

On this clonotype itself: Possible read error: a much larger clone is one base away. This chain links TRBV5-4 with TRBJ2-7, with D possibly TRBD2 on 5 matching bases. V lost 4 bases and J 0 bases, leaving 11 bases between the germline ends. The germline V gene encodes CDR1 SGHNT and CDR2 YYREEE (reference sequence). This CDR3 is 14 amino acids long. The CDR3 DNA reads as TGTGCCAGCAGCCCGAGAGGGCCCTCCTACGAGCAGTACTTC. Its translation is CASSPRGPSYEQYF.

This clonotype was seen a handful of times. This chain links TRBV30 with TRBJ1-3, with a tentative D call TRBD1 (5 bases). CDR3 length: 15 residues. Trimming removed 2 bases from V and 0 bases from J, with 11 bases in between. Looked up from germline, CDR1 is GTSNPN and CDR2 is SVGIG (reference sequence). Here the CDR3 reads CAWSTGPVSGNTIYF. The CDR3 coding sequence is TGTGCCTGGAGTACAGGCCCTGTCTCTGGAAACACCATATATTTT.